The text below deals with one TCR beta chain. Its antigen is not identified. The data are from a study of vaccination and CD4 T cells after COVID-19. Looking at the study overall: Collection of post-COVID samples occurred a median about 100 days after diagnosis, spanning a range of 35 to 161.

General study results and limits: It was found that, in convalescent patients, 304 of 307 vaccine-specific clones were spike mono-reactive. Convalescent patients' median share of reactive clones seen only post-vaccination was approximately 90%.

This sample's treatment: approximately nine-day PBMC culture with coronavirus spike peptide pools or control peptides (ViraFEST assay). The Oncomine TCR Beta short-read assay sequenced DNA from cultured CD4+ T cells. It was cultured CD4+ T cells from which genomic DNA was extracted. TCRdb re-analysed the PCR reads in MiXCR, keeping a single row per CDR3 protein. The data contain around 14,000 distinct CDR3 sequences, around 53% of them singletons. Between the trimmed V and J ends, which lost 2 bases and 2 bases, there was a span of 9 bases. Germline V gene lookup returns CDR1 MGHDK and CDR2 SYGVNS. CDR3 length: 14 residues.

This clonotype was sampled from a human donor who had recovered from COVID-19. The chain carries TRBV25-1 and TRBJ1-1; D is perhaps TRBD1 (5 bases). Sequenced input: CD4+ T cells from blood, cultured in vitro. The CDR3 loop is CASSEGARNTEAFF. CDR3 DNA: TGTGCCAGCAGTGAAGGGGCTAGAAACACTGAAGCTTTCTTT.